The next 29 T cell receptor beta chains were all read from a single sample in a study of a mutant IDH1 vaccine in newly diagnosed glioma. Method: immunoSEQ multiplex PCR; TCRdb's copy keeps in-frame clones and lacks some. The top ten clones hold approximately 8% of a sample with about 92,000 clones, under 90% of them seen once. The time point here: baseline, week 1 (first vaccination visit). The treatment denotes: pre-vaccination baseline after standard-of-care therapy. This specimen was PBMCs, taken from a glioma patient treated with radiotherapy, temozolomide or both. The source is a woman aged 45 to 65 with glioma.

CDR3 region: CASSRHDTNTEAFF. CDR3 in DNA: TGTGCCAGCAGCCGCCACGACACGAACACTGAAGCTTTCTTT. The chain couples TRBV7-2 to TRBJ1-1; D is ambiguous. Trimming took 5 bases from V and 1 from J, leaving 11 bases between them. This CDR3 is built from 14 residues. CDR1 and CDR2 from the germline V gene are SGHTA and FQGNSA.

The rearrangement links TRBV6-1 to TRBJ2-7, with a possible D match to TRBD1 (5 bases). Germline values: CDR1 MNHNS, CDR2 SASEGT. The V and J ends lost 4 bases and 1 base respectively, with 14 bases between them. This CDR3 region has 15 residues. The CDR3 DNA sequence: TGTGCCAGCAGTGGCCACACCCAGGGTTCCTACGAGCAGTACTTC. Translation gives CASSGHTQGSYEQYF.

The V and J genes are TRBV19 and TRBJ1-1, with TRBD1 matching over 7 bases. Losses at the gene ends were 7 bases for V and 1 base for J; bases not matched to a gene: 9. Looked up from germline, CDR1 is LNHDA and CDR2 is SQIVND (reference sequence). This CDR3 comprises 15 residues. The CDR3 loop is CASIRQGQTNTEAFF. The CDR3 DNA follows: TGTGCCAGTATCCGGCAGGGACAGACGAACACTGAAGCTTTCTTT.

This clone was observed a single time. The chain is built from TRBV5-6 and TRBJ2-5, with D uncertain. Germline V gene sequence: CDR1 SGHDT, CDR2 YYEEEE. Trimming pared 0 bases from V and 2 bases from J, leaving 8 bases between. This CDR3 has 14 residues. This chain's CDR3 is CASSLGAVQETQYF. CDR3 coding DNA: TGTGCCAGCAGCTTGGGGGCAGTACAAGAGACCCAGTACTTC.

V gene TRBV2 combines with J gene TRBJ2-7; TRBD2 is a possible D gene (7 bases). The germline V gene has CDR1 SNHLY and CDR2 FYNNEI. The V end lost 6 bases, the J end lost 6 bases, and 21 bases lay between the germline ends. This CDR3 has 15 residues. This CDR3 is CASRYWGGAGREQYF. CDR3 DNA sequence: TGTGCCAGCAGATACTGGGGGGGCGCGGGGCGCGAGCAGTACTTC.

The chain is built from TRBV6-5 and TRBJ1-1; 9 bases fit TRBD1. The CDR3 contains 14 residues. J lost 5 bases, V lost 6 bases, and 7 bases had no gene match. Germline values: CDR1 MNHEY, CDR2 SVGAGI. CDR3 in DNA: TGTGCCAGCAGATCCGGGACAGGGTTGACTGAAGCTTTCTTT. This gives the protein CASRSGTGLTEAFF.

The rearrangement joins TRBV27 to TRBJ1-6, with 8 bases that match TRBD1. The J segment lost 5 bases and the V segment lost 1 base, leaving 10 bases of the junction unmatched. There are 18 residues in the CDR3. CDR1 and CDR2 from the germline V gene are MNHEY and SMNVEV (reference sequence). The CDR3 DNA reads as TGTGCCAGCAGTTTATTGGGACAGGCTCCCGTCGATAATTCACCCCTCCACTTT. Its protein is CASSLLGQAPVDNSPLHF.

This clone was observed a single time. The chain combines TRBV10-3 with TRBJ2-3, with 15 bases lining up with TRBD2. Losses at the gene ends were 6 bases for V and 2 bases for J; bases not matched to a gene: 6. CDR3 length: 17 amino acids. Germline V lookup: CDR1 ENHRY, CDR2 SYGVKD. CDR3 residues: CAISRTSGGALTDTQYF. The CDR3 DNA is TGTGCCATCAGCCGGACTAGCGGGGGGGCCCTCACAGATACGCAGTATTTT.

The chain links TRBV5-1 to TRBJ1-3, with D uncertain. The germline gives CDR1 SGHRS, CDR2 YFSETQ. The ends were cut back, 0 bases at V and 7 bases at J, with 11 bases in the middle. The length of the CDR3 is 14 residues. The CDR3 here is CASSLDGPGNTIYF. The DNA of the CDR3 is TGCGCCAGCAGCTTGGACGGACCCGGGAACACCATATATTTT.

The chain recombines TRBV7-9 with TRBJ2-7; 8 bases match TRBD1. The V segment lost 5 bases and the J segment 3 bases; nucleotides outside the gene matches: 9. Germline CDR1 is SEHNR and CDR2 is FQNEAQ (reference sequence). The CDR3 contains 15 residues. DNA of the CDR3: TGTGCCAGCAGCCCGAGACAGGGGCAAAGCTACGAGCAGTACTTC. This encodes CASSPRQGQSYEQYF.

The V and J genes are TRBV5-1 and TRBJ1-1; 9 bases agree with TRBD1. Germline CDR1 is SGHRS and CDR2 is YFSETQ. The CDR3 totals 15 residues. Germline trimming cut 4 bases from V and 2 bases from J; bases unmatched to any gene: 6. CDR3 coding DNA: TGCGCCAGCAGCCAGACAGGGGGTTATAACACTGAAGCTTTCTTT. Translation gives CASSQTGGYNTEAFF. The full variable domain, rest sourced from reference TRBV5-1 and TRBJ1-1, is KAGVTQTPRYLIKTRGQQVTLSCSPISGHRSVSWYQQTPGQGLQFLFEYFSETQRNKGNFPGRFSGRQFSNSRSEMNVSTLELGDSALYLCASSQTGGYNTEAFFGQGTRLTVV.

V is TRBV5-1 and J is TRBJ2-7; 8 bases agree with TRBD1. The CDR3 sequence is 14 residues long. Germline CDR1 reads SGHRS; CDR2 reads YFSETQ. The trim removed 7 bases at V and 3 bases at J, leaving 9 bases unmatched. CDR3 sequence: CASGTGQGYYEQYF. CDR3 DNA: TGCGCCAGCGGGACCGGACAGGGATACTACGAGCAGTACTTC.

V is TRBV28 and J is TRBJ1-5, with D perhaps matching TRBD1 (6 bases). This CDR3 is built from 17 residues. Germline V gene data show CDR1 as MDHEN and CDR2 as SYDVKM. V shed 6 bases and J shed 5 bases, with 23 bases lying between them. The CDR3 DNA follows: TGTGCCAGCAGCAGACCCGGGACACCGAAGAGAGATCAGCCCCAGCATTTT. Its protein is CASSRPGTPKRDQPQHF.

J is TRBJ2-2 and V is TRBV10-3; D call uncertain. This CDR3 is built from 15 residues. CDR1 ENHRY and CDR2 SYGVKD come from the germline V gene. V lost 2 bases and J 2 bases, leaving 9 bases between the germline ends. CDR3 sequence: CAISEAARNTGELFF. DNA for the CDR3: TGTGCCATCAGTGAGGCCGCCCGTAACACCGGGGAGCTGTTTTTT.

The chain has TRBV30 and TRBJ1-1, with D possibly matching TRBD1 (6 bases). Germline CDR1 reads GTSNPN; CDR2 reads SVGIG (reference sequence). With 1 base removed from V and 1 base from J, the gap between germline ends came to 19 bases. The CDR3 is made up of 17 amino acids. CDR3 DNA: TGTGCCTGGAGTGAGGGATACTTAACAGGGCCGAACACTGAAGCTTTCTTT. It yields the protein CAWSEGYLTGPNTEAFF.

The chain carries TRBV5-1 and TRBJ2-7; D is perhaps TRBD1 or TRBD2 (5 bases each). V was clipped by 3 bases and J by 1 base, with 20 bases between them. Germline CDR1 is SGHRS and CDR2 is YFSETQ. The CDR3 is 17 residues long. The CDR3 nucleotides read TGCGCCAGCAGCTCGGGACGGACGCCGACATATTCCTACGAGCAGTACTTC. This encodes CASSSGRTPTYSYEQYF.

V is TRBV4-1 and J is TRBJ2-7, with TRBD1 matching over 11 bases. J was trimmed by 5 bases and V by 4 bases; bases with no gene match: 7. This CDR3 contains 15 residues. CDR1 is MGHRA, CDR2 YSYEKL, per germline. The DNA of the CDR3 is TGCGCCAGCAGCCTCCTAGGACAGGGGGCTGACGAGCAGTACTTC. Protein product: CASSLLGQGADEQYF.

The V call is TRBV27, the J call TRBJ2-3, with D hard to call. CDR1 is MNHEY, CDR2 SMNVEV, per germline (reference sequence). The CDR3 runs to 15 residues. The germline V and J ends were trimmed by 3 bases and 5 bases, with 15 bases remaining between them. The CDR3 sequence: CASSFGPPMVDTQYF. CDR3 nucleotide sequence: TGTGCCAGCAGTTTCGGACCGCCAATGGTAGATACGCAGTATTTT.

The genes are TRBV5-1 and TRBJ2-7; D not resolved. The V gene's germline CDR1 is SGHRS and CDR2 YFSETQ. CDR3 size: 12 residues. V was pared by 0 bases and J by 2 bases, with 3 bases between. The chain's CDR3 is CASSLVPYEQYF. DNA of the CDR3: TGCGCCAGCAGCTTGGTACCCTACGAGCAGTACTTC.

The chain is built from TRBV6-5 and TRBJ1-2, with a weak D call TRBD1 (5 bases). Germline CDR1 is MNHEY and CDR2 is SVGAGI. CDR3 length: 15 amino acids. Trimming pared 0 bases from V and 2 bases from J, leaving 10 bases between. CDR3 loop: CASSYSKGYNYGYTF. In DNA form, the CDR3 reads TGTGCCAGCAGTTACTCGAAGGGGTACAACTATGGCTACACCTTC.

Here the CDR3 reads CASSVMSGTEVNTEAFF. CDR3 DNA sequence: TGTGCCAGCAGTGTAATGTCCGGGACAGAAGTGAACACTGAAGCTTTCTTT. This chain connects TRBV5-4 to TRBJ1-1, with 7 positions matching TRBD1. V dropped 5 bases and J dropped 0; count of bases not matched to a gene: 13. The CDR3 loop spans 17 amino acids. CDR1 and CDR2 from the germline V gene are SGHNT and YYREEE (reference sequence).

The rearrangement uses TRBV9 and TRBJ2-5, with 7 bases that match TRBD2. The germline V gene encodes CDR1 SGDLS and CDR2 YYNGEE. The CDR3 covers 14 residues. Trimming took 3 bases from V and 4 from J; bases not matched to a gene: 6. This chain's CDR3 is CASSGSLAVETQYF. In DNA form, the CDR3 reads TGTGCCAGCAGCGGAAGCCTAGCGGTAGAGACCCAGTACTTC.

This CDR3 is CASSPNANSPLHF. The DNA of the CDR3 is TGTGCCAGCAGTCCAAACGCAAATTCACCCCTCCACTTT. J is TRBJ1-6 and V is TRBV2; D remains ambiguous. This CDR3 is 13 amino acids long. V was shortened by 5 bases and J by 7 bases, with 9 bases between the two germline ends. The germline CDR1 and CDR2 sequences are SNHLY and FYNNEI.

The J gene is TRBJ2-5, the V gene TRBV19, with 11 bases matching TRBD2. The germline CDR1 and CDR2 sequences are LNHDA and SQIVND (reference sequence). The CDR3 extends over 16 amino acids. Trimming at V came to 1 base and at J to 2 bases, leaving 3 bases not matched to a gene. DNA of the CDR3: TGTGCCAGTAGTATAGGGATAGCGGGGGGGCAAGAGACCCAGTACTTC. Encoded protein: CASSIGIAGGQETQYF.

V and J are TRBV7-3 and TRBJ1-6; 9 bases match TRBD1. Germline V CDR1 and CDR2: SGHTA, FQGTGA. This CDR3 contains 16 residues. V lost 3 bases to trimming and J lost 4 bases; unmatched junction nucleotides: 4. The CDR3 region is CASSLRGTGYNSPLHF. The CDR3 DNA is TGTGCCAGCAGCTTGAGGGGGACAGGGTATAATTCACCCCTCCACTTT.

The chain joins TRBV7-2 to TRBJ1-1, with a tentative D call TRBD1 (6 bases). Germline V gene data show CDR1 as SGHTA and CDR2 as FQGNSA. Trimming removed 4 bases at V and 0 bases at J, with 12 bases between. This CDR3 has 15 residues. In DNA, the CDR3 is TGTGCCAGCAGCTCCGGGGGCCGTTTGAACACTGAAGCTTTCTTT. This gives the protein CASSSGGRLNTEAFF.

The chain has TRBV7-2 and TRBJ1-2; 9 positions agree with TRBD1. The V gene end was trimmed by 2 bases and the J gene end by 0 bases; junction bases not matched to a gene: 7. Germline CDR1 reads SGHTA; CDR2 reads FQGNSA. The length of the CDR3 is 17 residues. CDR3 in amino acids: CASSLRDRAIANYGYTF. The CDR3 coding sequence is TGTGCCAGCAGCTTACGGGACAGGGCCATAGCTAACTATGGCTACACCTTC.

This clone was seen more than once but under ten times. CDR3 sequence: CASQNRGHYNEQFF. The CDR3 region has the DNA TGTGCCAGCCAAAACAGGGGTCATTACAATGAGCAGTTCTTC. This chain links TRBV27 with TRBJ2-1, with 7 bases identical to TRBD1. Germline CDR1 is MNHEY and CDR2 is SMNVEV (reference sequence). The CDR3 sequence is 14 residues long. The trim removed 8 bases at V and 4 bases at J, leaving 8 bases unmatched.

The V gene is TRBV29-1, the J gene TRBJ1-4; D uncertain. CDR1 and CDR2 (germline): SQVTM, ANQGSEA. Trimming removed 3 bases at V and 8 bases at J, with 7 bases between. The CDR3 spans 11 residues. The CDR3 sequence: CSVDTNEKLFF. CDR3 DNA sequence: TGCAGCGTTGACACGAACGAAAAACTGTTTTTT.